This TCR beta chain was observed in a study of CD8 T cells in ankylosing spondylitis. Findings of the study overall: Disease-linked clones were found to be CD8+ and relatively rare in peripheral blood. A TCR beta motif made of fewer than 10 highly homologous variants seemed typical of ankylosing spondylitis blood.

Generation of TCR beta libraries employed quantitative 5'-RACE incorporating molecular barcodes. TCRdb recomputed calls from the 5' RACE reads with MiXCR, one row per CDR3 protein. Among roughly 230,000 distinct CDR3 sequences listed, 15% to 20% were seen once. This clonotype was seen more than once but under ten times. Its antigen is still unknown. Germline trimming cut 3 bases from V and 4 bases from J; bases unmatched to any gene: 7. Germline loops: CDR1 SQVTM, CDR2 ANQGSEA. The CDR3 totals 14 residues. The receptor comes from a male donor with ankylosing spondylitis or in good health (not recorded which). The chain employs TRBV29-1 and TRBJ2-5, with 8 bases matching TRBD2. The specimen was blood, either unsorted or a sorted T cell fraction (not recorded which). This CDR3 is CSVDFSGMAETQYF. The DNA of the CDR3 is TGCAGCGTTGATTTTAGCGGGATGGCAGAGACCCAGTACTTC.